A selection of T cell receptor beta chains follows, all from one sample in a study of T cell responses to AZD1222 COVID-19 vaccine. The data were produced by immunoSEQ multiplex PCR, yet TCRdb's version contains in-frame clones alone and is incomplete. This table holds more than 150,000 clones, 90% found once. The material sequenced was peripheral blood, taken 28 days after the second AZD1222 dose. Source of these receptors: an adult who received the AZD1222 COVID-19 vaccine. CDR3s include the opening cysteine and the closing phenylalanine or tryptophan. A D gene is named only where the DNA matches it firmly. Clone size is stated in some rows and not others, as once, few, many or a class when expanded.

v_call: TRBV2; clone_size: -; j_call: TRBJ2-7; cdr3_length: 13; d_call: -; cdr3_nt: TGTGCCAGCAGTGAACAGACCTCCTACGAGCAGTACTTC; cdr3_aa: CASSEQTSYEQYF
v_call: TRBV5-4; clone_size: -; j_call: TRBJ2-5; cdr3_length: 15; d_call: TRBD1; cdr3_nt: TGTGCCAGCAGCGCCCCGACAGGGGGCGCGCAGACCCAGTACTTC; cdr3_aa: CASSAPTGGAQTQYF
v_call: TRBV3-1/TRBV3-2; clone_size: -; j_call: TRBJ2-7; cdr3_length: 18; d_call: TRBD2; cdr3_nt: TGTGCCAGCAGGAGGGGGGCCGGGACTAGCGCGGGCTCCTACGAGCAGTACTTC; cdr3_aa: CASRRGAGTSAGSYEQYF
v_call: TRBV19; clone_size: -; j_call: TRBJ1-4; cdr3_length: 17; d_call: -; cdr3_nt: TGTGCCAGTAAACGCTCCGGGACTTTTGCAACTAATGAAAAACTGTTTTTT; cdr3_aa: CASKRSGTFATNEKLFF
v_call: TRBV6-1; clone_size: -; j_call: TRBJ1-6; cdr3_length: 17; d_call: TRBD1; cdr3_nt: TGTGCCAGCAGTGAAGCGGTGGCTCCAGGGGGCAGTTCACCCCTCCACTTT; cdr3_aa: CASSEAVAPGGSSPLHF
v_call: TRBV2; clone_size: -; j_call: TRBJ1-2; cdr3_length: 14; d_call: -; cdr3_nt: TGTGCCAGCAGTGTGAATCCAGGGTCCTATGGCTACACCTTC; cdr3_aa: CASSVNPGSYGYTF
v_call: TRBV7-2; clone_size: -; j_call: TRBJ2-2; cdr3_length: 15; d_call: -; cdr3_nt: TGTGCCAGCAGCTTAAAATCAGGGAACACCGGGGAGCTGTTTTTT; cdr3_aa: CASSLKSGNTGELFF
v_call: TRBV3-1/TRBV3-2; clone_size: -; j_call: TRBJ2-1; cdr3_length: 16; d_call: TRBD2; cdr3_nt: TGTGCCAGCAGCCAGCAAGGACTAGCGGGGGGGCCTGAGCAGTTCTTC; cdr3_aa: CASSQQGLAGGPEQFF
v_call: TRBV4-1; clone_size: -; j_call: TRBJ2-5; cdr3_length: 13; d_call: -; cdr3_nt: TGCGCCAGCAGCTCAGAAACCCAAGAGACCCAGTACTTC; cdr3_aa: CASSSETQETQYF
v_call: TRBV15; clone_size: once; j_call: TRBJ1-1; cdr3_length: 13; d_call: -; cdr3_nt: TGTGCCACCAGCAGGGGAATGAACACTGAAGCTTTCTTT; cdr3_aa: CATSRGMNTEAFF
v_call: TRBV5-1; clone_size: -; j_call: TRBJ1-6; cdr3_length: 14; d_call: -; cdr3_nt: TGCGCCAGCAGCTTTAGTGACAACGATTCACCCCTCCACTTT; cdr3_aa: CASSFSDNDSPLHF
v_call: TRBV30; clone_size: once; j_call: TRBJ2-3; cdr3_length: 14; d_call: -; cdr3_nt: TGTGCCTGGAGCCTGCTAGGGATCACAGATACGCAGTATTTT; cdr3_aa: CAWSLLGITDTQYF
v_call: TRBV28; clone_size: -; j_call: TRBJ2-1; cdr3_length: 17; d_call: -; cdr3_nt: TGTGCCAGCCGATCCCGGCGGGGAGGAGGGACACAAGGGGAGCAGTTCTTC; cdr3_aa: CASRSRRGGGTQGEQFF
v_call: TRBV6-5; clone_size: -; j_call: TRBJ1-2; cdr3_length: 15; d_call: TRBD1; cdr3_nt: TGTGCCAGCGCGTTTTATGGGACAGGGGAAGCTGGCTACACCTTC; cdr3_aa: CASAFYGTGEAGYTF
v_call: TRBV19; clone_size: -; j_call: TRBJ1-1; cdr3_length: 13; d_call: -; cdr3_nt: TGTGCCAGTAGCTTCTGGTCGAGGACTGAAGCTTTCTTT; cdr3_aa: CASSFWSRTEAFF
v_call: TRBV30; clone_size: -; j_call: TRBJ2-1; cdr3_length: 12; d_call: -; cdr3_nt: TGTGCCTGGAGCGGGGCAGGCAATGAGCAGTTCTTC; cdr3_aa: CAWSGAGNEQFF
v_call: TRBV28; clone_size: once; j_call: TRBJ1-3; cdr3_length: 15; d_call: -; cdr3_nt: TGTGCCAGCGCCCGTTGGGGGGTGGATGGAAACACCATATATTTT; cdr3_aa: CASARWGVDGNTIYF
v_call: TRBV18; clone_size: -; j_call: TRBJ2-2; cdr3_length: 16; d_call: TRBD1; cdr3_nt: TGTGCCAGCTCACTGGGGACAGGGAGAAACACCGGGGAGCTGTTTTTT; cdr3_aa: CASSLGTGRNTGELFF
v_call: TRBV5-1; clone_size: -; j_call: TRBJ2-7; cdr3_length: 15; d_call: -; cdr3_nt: TGCGCCAGCAGCTTGAACCTAGCAGATACCTACGAGCAGTACTTC; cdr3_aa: CASSLNLADTYEQYF
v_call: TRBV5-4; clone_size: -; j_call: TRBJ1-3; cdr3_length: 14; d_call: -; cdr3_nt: TGTGCCAGCAGCTCCAGGGCCTCTGGAAACACCATATATTTT; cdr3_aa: CASSSRASGNTIYF
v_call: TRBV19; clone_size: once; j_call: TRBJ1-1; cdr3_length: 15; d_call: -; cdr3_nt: TGTGCCAGTAGTATGGGGGGGTCAGGGAAGACTGAAGCTTTCTTT; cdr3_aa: CASSMGGSGKTEAFF
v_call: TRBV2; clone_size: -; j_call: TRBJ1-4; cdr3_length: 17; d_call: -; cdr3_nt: TGTGCCAGCAGTGAAGCGCAGGGAATTTTGCGTAATGAAAAACTGTTTTTT; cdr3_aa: CASSEAQGILRNEKLFF
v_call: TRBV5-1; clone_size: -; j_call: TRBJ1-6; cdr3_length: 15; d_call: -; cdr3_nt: TGCGCCAGCAGCTTGGCTACAGCATATAATTCACCCCTCCACTTT; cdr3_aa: CASSLATAYNSPLHF
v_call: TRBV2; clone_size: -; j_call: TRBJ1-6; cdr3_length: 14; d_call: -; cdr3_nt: TGTGCCAGCACCCGGACAGCCTATAATTCACCCCTCCACTTT; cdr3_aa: CASTRTAYNSPLHF
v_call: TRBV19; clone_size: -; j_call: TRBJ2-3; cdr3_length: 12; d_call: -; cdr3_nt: TGTGCCAGTAGTATCTGGCCAGATACGCAGTATTTT; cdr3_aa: CASSIWPDTQYF
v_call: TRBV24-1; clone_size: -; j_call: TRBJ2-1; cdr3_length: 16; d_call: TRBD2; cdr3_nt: TGTGCCACCAGTGATCCTAGCGGGATATCCAACAATGAGCAGTTCTTC; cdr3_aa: CATSDPSGISNNEQFF
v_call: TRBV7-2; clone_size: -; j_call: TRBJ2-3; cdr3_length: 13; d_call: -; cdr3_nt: TGTGCCAGCAGCTTATCCAGTCGTGATACGCAGTATTTT; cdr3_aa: CASSLSSRDTQYF
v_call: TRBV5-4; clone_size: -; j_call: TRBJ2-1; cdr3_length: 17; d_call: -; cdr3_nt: TGTGCCAGCACCGTGAAATCTCTAGCGCACTCCTACAATGAGCAGTTCTTC; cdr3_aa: CASTVKSLAHSYNEQFF
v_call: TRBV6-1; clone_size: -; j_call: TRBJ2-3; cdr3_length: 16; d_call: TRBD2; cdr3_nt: TGTGCCAGCAGTGAAGGTTGGGGGGGGAACACAGATACGCAGTATTTT; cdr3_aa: CASSEGWGGNTDTQYF
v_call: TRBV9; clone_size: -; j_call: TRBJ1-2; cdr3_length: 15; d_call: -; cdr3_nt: TGTGCCAGCAGCGTAGAGGCGGCAGCTAACTATGGCTACACCTTC; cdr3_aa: CASSVEAAANYGYTF
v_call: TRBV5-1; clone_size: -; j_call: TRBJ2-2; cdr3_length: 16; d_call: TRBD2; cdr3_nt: TGCGCCAGCAGCCATAGACTAGCGGGAACCACCGGGGAGCTGTTTTTT; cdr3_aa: CASSHRLAGTTGELFF
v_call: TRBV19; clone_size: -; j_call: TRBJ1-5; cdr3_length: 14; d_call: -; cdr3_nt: TGTGCCAGTAGTATAAGGACAGCTAATCAGCCCCAGCATTTT; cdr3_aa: CASSIRTANQPQHF
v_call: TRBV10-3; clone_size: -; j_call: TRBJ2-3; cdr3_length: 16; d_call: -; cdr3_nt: TGTGCCATCAGTGAGCCTCTAGCCTCGAGCACAGATACGCAGTATTTT; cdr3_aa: CAISEPLASSTDTQYF
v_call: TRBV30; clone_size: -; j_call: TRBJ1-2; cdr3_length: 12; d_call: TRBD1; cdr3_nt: TGTGCCCAGGGCAGGGGGGGCTATGGCTACACCTTC; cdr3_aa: CAQGRGGYGYTF
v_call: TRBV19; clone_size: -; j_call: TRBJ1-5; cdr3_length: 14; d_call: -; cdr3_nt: TGTGCCAGTAGTATTCGGACAGTCAATCAGCCCCAGCATTTT; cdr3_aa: CASSIRTVNQPQHF
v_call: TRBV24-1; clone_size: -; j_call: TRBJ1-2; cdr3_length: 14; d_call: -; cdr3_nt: TGTGCCACCAGTGATCTGACAACTAACTATGGCTACACCTTC; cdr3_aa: CATSDLTTNYGYTF
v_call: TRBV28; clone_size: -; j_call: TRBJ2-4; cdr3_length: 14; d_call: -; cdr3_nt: TGTGCCAGCAGTCGCTTTACAGCGGGAAACATTCAGTACTTC; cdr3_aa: CASSRFTAGNIQYF
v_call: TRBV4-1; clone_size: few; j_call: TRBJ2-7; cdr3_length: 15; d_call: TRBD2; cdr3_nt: TGCGCCAGCAGCCAAGATCGGGGGACTACCTACGAGCAGTACTTC; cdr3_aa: CASSQDRGTTYEQYF
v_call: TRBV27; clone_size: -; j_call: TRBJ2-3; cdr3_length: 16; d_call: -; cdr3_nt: TGTGCCAGCAGTTTAATGTATAACGGGGGTACAGATACGCAGTATTTT; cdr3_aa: CASSLMYNGGTDTQYF
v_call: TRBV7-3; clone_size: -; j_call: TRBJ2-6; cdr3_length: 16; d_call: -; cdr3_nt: TGTGCCAGCAGCCCTCAGGAGGGGACTGGGGCCAACGTCCTGACTTTC; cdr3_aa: CASSPQEGTGANVLTF
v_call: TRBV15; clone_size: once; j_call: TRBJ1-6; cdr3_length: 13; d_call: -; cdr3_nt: TGTGCCACCAGATCTGCGGATAATTCACCCCTCCACTTT; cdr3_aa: CATRSADNSPLHF
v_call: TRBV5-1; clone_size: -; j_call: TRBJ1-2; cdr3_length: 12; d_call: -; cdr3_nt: TGCGCCAGCAGCTTGGGACGTACAGGCTACACCTTC; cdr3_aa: CASSLGRTGYTF
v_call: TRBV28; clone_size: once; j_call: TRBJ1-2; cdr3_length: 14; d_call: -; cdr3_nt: TGTGCCAGCAGCTATGGGTTCGGTAACTATGGCTACACCTTC; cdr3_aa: CASSYGFGNYGYTF
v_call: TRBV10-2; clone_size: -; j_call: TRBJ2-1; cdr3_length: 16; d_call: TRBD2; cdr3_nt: TGCGCCAGCAGGGAGACCGGACTAGCGATCATCGATGAGCAGTTCTTC; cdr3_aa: CASRETGLAIIDEQFF
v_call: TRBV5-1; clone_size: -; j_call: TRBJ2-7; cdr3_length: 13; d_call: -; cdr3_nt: TGCGCCAGCTCACCGGGATTCTCCTACGAGCAGTACTTC; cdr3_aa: CASSPGFSYEQYF
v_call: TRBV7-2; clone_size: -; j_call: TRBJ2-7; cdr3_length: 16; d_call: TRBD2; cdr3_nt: TGTGCCAGCAGCTTAAATAGCGGGGGCCGCTCCTACGAGCAGTACTTC; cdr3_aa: CASSLNSGGRSYEQYF
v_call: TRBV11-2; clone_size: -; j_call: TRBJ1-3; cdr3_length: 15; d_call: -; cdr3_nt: TGTGCCAGCAGCTTATTCTTTCCAGGCGGACGGCCCATATATTTT; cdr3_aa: CASSLFFPGGRPIYF